This TCR beta chain was obtained from a study of T-cell memory formation after mild COVID-19 (dated by TCRdb to about 2021). Turning to the overall study: TCR sequence clusters from the two donors were found to be largely donor specific. In two donors, T-cell clones that expanded and contracted after mild COVID-19 were followed by sequencing TCRalpha and TCRbeta repertoires longitudinally. Two young, previously healthy adult volunteers, one female and one male, were included in the cohort.

Sequencing instrument: Illumina NovaSeq 6000. Using 5'RACE with constant-segment primers, TCRalpha and TCRbeta cDNA libraries were constructed, with sample barcodes and unique molecular identifiers added in the process. Trizol reagent was used to extract RNA from every sample. Amplification of the libraries took two PCR steps, and the second step added a second sample barcode plus Illumina TruSeq adapters. The libraries were sequenced on an Illumina NovaSeq using 2 x 150 bp paired-end reads. In the authors' own workflow: Reads were demultiplexed and collapsed into UMI-guided consensus sequences with migec v1.2.7. With mixcr v2.1.11, UMI consensuses were aligned to TRA and TRB V and J templates and assembled into clonotypes. Clonotypes were classified as expanded or contracted when called significant by both edgeR and NoisET, with noise models trained on biological replicates. For edgeR calls, a false discovery rate-adjusted p below 0.01 and a log2 fold-change threshold of 1 were applied. As an exploratory analysis of dynamics, PCA with hierarchical clustering was applied to max-normalized trajectories of the 1000 most abundant clonotypes. Separately sequenced CD4+ and CD8+ repertoires were used to assign a CD4 or CD8 phenotype to each responding clone. In-frame beta chains were kept once TCRdb had trimmed the public reads at Q25 with fastp and called clones with MiXCR. Rows merge per CDR3 protein into single entries with the most common DNA and genes. The V and J calls and clone size are TCRdb's, not the authors'. The sample table lists more than 250,000 distinct CDR3 sequences, roughly 17% of them with a count of one. Roughly a fifth of the sample goes to the ten largest clones.

Ficoll-Paque density gradient centrifugation was the method used to isolate PBMCs. From the cysteine through the phenylalanine, the CDR3 covers 15 amino acids. CDR3 DNA is the only sequence kept; it has 45 bases, read in frame from the first base. V is trimmed back by 4 bases and J by 5 bases, and the junction contains 4 bases that no gene match accounts for. The germline V gene (reference sequence) gives CDR1 as SEHNR and CDR2 as FQNEAQ. What the research found in general, with its limitations: Contracting CD4+ clones turned up mainly in the CM and EM memory subsets, whereas EMRA was where CD8+ clones were enriched. The detection of some responding clones in pre-infection memory suggests that pre-existing cross-reactive memory T cells joined the SARS-CoV-2 response. Whether the second-wave clones peaking on day 37 were SARS-CoV-2 specific was not confirmed. Only two mild cases were covered in the study, and larger cohorts including severe cases with pre-infection samples were considered necessary. Clones that contracted from day 15 to 85 showed balanced CD4/CD8 phenotypes, whereas a second wave of clones that expanded from day 15 to 37 leaned towards CD4+.

As for this clonotype: What antigen it recognizes has not been identified. No base qualities exist here, and no much larger clone lies one base off it.

Rearrangement joined TRBV7-9 to TRBJ2-1; a stretch of 11 junction bases matches TRBD2. The sequence was obtained from a man aged 18-30 years who had mild COVID-19 (a few samples of this study predate the infection). The sample titles of this study are shuffled in the database, so cell type and time point are left out; the donor was told from shared clones. The specimen was PBMCs or a T cell subset sorted from them (not recorded which). The DNA sequence is given as TGTGCCAGCAGCTCGACTAGCGGGGTAGACAATGAGCAGTTCTTC. Its protein is CASSSTSGVDNEQFF.